What follows describes a single T cell receptor beta chain. This sample stems from a study of blood T cell repertoires in COVID-19. TCRdb keeps only in-frame clones here, not all; method: immunoSEQ multiplex PCR. The profile covers about 260,000 clones, with 84% appearing a single time and 4% to 4.5% taken by the ten largest. Per germline, CDR1 SGHVS and CDR2 FQNEAQ. This CDR3 has 14 residues. V dropped 2 bases and J dropped 5; count of bases not matched to a gene: 3. The chain has TRBV7-8 and TRBJ2-7; 10 nucleotides agree with TRBD2. The sample consisted of peripheral blood. The clonotype was recovered from a man between 60 and 75 years old with acute or convalescent COVID-19. CDR3 sequence: CASSLPSGSHEQYF. In nucleotides, the CDR3 is TGTGCCAGCAGCTTACCTAGCGGGAGCCACGAGCAGTACTTC.